The clone carrying this T cell receptor (beta chain) was recorded a few times. The entry originates in a study of tumor and adjacent non-tumor tissue in lung cancer. A modified ARM-PCR protocol with three rounds of nested PCR amplified TCRbeta. MiXCR was run by TCRdb on the multiplex PCR reads, yielding one entry per CDR3 protein. The sample holds 50,000 to 70,000 distinct CDR3 sequences, around 64% seen once. With 4 bases clipped from V and 0 bases from J, the junction kept 5 bases outside the gene matches. The CDR3 is 15 residues long. Germline V gene sequence: CDR1 SGHRS, CDR2 YFSETQ. No cell sorting was done before RNA was extracted from the tissue. This non-tumor lung sample came from over 3 cm beyond the tumor edge.

The TCR comes from a man between 70 and 80 years old with non-small cell lung cancer. The chain combines TRBV5-1 with TRBJ2-3, with 7 nucleotides matching TRBD1. Sequencing input: distant non-tumor lung tissue. The DNA for the CDR3 is TGCGCCAGCAGCCGGGACAGACTTAGCACAGATACGCAGTATTTT. The encoded protein is CASSRDRLSTDTQYF.